The T cell receptor beta chain under discussion was sequenced for a study of blood T cell repertoires in COVID-19. There are 13 residues in the CDR3. Germline CDR1 is SQVTM and CDR2 is ANQGSEA. V was pared by 0 bases and J by 0 bases, with 3 bases between. Profiled with immunoSEQ multiplex PCR; TCRdb holds only in-frame clones, not every one. This sample yields 200,000 to 250,000 clones, of which around 80% are seen a single time; 15% to 20% belongs to the top ten. In regard to this clone: Other DNA sequences of this sample code for an identical CDR3.

The chain uses TRBV29-1 and TRBJ2-4, with no clear D. The sequence derives from a woman at least 80 years old with active or convalescent COVID-19. The specimen sequenced was peripheral blood. The CDR3 loop reads CSVEDLAKNIQYF. CDR3 DNA sequence: TGCAGCGTTGAAGACCTAGCCAAAAACATTCAGTACTTC.